This paragraph covers one TCR beta chain sequence. Its antigen is not identified. Trimming cost V 3 bases and J 9 bases, with 13 bases left between them. CDR3 size: 12 residues. CDR1 and CDR2 from the germline V gene are SQVTM and ANQGSEA. Extracted from the samples, RNA was reverse transcribed into cDNA to serve as the sequencing template. TCRdb's copy holds only in-frame clones and misses some; the assay was immunoSEQ multiplex PCR. Seen here are over 150,000 clones, approximately 57% observed once, and the top ten hold approximately 14%. This entry comes from a study of CD8+ T cells in alopecia areata. Whole-study context: Patients received oral tofacitinib, 5 to 10 mg twice daily, for moderate-to-severe alopecia areata.

Study conclusions and caveats: Both scalp clonality and the expanded CD8+ clones among the top 100 showed a significant decrease with tofacitinib.

As to treatment: oral pan-JAK inhibitor, 5-10 mg twice daily. This clonotype was obtained from a human donor with alopecia areata. V is TRBV29-1 and J is TRBJ2-3; possibly TRBD1 or TRBD2 for D (6 bases each). The sample was CD4+ T cells sorted from blood, taken at week 24, from a patient treated with tofacitinib. CDR3 sequence reads: CSVDGGQATQYF. CDR3 coding DNA: TGCAGCGTTGACGGGGGCCAAGCCACGCAGTATTTT.